A selection of T cell receptor beta chains follows, all from one sample in a study of blood T cell repertoires in COVID-19. Clones were sequenced by immunoSEQ multiplex PCR, and TCRdb holds only the in-frame ones, with some missing. The sample lists some 98,000 clones; approximately 80% were seen once. Source material: peripheral blood. All receptors come from a man aged 65 to 85 with acute or convalescent COVID-19. Both conserved end residues are part of each CDR3. D genes are given only for firm matches. Some rows mark clone size as missing; the rest say once, few, many or name a class of expanded clone.

size	D	V	J	DNA	CDR3
-	-	TRBV7-2	TRBJ2-3	TGTGCCAGCAGCTTAGTGGTTACCACTAACACAGATACGCAGTATTTT	CASSLVVTTNTDTQYF
-	-	TRBV6-2/TRBV6-3	TRBJ1-1	TGTGCCAGCAGTCCGGGGGACCTGAACACTGAAGCTTTCTTT	CASSPGDLNTEAFF
-	-	TRBV28	TRBJ1-1	TGTGCCAGCAGTTTACCCCCAGGGGTGAACACTGAAGCTTTCTTT	CASSLPPGVNTEAFF
-	-	TRBV5-4	TRBJ1-4	TGTGCCAGCAGGGGACATGTTAATGAAAAACTGTTTTTT	CASRGHVNEKLFF
-	TRBD1	TRBV24-1	TRBJ2-5	TGTGCCACCAGTGATCCCGGGACAGGGGGATTAGAGACCCAGTACTTC	CATSDPGTGGLETQYF
few	-	TRBV4-2	TRBJ1-4	TGTGCCAGCAGCCAAGTTGACGGAGCAAACCTCGGAAAACTGTTTTTT	CASSQVDGANLGKLFF
-	-	TRBV7-2	TRBJ1-1	TGTGCCAGCAGCCAAGAGCAACCGGGACACAGCAACACTGAAGCTTTCTTT	CASSQEQPGHSNTEAFF
-	TRBD1	TRBV7-6	TRBJ2-7	TGTGCCAGCAGCTTAGAGGGGGCGTCCCCTTACGAGCAGTACTTC	CASSLEGASPYEQYF
-	-	TRBV6-1	TRBJ1-5	TGTGCCAGCAGTGATGGCCTCGTTAATCAGCCCCAGCATTTT	CASSDGLVNQPQHF
-	-	TRBV28	TRBJ2-3	TGTGCCAGCAGCCCCTCCCTCCCTAGCACAGATACGCAGTATTTT	CASSPSLPSTDTQYF
-	-	TRBV27	TRBJ1-3	TGTGCCAGCAGTTCCGGAGGGACCTCTGGAAACACCATATATTTT	CASSSGGTSGNTIYF
-	TRBD2	TRBV20-1	TRBJ2-1	TGCAGTGCTAGTCTCCCTAGCGGGAGTGGGAATGAGCAGTTCTTC	CSASLPSGSGNEQFF
-	-	TRBV9	TRBJ2-1	TGTGCCAGCAGCGTAGACTCTCCTTCCAATGAGCAGTTCTTC	CASSVDSPSNEQFF
-	-	TRBV29-1	TRBJ1-1	TGCAGCGCGACGGGGAGGACTGAAGCTTTCTTT	CSATGRTEAFF
-	TRBD1	TRBV19	TRBJ1-5	TGTGCCAGTAGGCTTGGGACAGGGCAGACCTATCAGCCCCAGCATTTT	CASRLGTGQTYQPQHF
-	-	TRBV9	TRBJ1-2	TGTGCCAGCAGCGTAGTAAGTTTCGAGGGCTACACCTTC	CASSVVSFEGYTF
-	TRBD1	TRBV11-1	TRBJ1-1	TGTGCCAGCAGCTTAGCCCTAACAGGGGGCACTGAAGCTTTCTTT	CASSLALTGGTEAFF
-	-	TRBV29-1	TRBJ1-2	TGCAGCGTTGATGGAACCGGCCTTAGCTTCTATGGCTACACCTTC	CSVDGTGLSFYGYTF
once	-	TRBV5-1	TRBJ2-5	TGCGCCAGCAGCTTGTCAAACGGGGAGACCCAGTACTTC	CASSLSNGETQYF
-	-	TRBV14	TRBJ2-7	TGTGCCAGCAGCCAAGTACGAGCCTACGAGCAGTACTTC	CASSQVRAYEQYF
-	-	TRBV6-5	TRBJ1-2	TGTGCCAGCAGTTACGGGGCAGGGGCCTATGGCTACACCTTC	CASSYGAGAYGYTF
once	TRBD1	TRBV19	TRBJ1-2	TGTGCCAGTAGTACTCGACAGGGGGCGGATGGCTACACCTTC	CASSTRQGADGYTF
-	-	TRBV5-8	TRBJ2-1	TGTGCCAGCAGCTTGGGATGGGGGGCCTACAATGAGCAGTTCTTC	CASSLGWGAYNEQFF
-	TRBD1	TRBV11-3	TRBJ2-1	TGTGCCAGCACCCTAAGGGGACAGGGGATCCGCAATGAGCAGTTCTTC	CASTLRGQGIRNEQFF
-	-	TRBV7-9	TRBJ2-1	TGTGCCAGCAGCTTAGATAACAATGAGCAGTTCTTC	CASSLDNNEQFF
few	-	TRBV4-3	TRBJ2-1	TGCGCCAGCAGCCAAGATTCGAGGAGCTCCTACAATGAGCAGTTCTTC	CASSQDSRSSYNEQFF
once	-	TRBV29-1	TRBJ2-1	TGCAGCCCACAGACAGGCGCCTACAATGAGCAGTTCTTC	CSPQTGAYNEQFF
-	TRBD2	TRBV9	TRBJ2-1	TGTGCCAGCAGCGTAGACAGCGGGAGTTACAATGAGCAGTTCTTC	CASSVDSGSYNEQFF
-	-	TRBV5-5	TRBJ1-2	TGTGCCAGCAGCTTGTACAGGGACCGATCAAATGGCTACACCTTC	CASSLYRDRSNGYTF
-	-	TRBV15	TRBJ2-7	TGTGCCACCAGTGTCTCGTCCTACGAGCAGTACTTC	CATSVSSYEQYF
-	-	TRBV24-1	TRBJ2-5	TGTGCCACCAGTGATTTGCAGGGGATACAAGAGACCCAGTACTTC	CATSDLQGIQETQYF
few	-	TRBV3-1/TRBV3-2	TRBJ2-2	TGTGCCAGCAGACAGGGTTCGGGAACCGGGGAGCTGTTTTTT	CASRQGSGTGELFF
-	TRBD2	TRBV5-1	TRBJ2-7	TGCGCCAGCAGCTTGGGGGGCGGGGGATCCTACGAGCAGTACTTC	CASSLGGGGSYEQYF
-	TRBD1	TRBV15	TRBJ2-2	TGTGCCACCAGCAGAAAGACAGGGGCGGTACCCGGGGAGCTGTTTTTT	CATSRKTGAVPGELFF
-	TRBD2	TRBV30	TRBJ2-3	TGTGCCTGGACTAGCGGGAGGGCCTTGACAGATACGCAGTATTTT	CAWTSGRALTDTQYF
few	TRBD2	TRBV5-1	TRBJ2-5	TGCGCCAGCAGTATGACTAGCGGCCAAGAGACCCAGTACTTC	CASSMTSGQETQYF
-	TRBD1	TRBV5-1	TRBJ2-2	TGCGCCAGCAGCTCCCGGGACAGGGGGACCGGGGAGCTGTTTTTT	CASSSRDRGTGELFF
-	-	TRBV10-3	TRBJ1-5	TGTGCCATCAGTGAGGAGGACAGACGGTATAGCAATCAGCCCCAGCATTTT	CAISEEDRRYSNQPQHF
-	TRBD2	TRBV4-1	TRBJ2-5	TGCGCCAGCAGCCAAGTTGCGAGCGGGGGGCAGCAAGAGACCCAGTACTTC	CASSQVASGGQQETQYF
-	TRBD1	TRBV5-8	TRBJ1-4	TGTGCCAGCAGCTTGGCCATGGACAGGGGAACTAATGAAAAACTGTTTTTT	CASSLAMDRGTNEKLFF
-	TRBD2	TRBV5-4	TRBJ2-1	TGTGCCAGCAGCACACGACTAGCGGGGTTTGGCGAGCAGTTCTTC	CASSTRLAGFGEQFF
once	-	TRBV7-9	TRBJ2-1	TGTGCCAGCAGTCCCTCCTCCCTCTTCTACAATGAGCAGTTCTTC	CASSPSSLFYNEQFF
-	TRBD2	TRBV15	TRBJ2-1	TGTGCCACCAGCAGTAGCGGGGGGCGATACAATGAGCAGTTCTTC	CATSSSGGRYNEQFF
-	TRBD1	TRBV5-1	TRBJ2-7	TGCGCCAGCAGCTTTAAAGGGACAGGGAGCGAGCAGTACTTC	CASSFKGTGSEQYF
-	TRBD2	TRBV6-1	TRBJ2-5	TGTGCCAGCAGTGAAGGACTAGCGCGAGAGACCCAGTACTTC	CASSEGLARETQYF
-	TRBD1	TRBV18	TRBJ1-2	TGTGCCAGCTCACCACCGGGACAGGGGATCTCCTATGGCTACACCTTC	CASSPPGQGISYGYTF
-	TRBD2	TRBV7-9	TRBJ2-1	TGTGCCAGCAGCTTAGTAAGCGGGGGGGCCGATGAGCAGTTCTTC	CASSLVSGGADEQFF